This section outlines one T cell receptor (beta chain) sequence together with its context. This clone's antigen is unknown. Qualities for individual bases were not recorded, and no much larger clone is one base off. The sample comes from a study of blood T cell repertoires in COVID-19 (dated by TCRdb to 2018 to 2021). With regard to the full study: Collaborator samples came from the United States, Italy and Spain and covered acute and convalescent phases of COVID-19. The prospective study material was composed of cDNA or gDNA derived from T cells, B-cell-depleted T cells, or PBMCs. Subjects who had been exposed to COVID-19, were actively infected with it, or had recovered from it provided the deeply sampled blood TCRbeta repertoires that made up the dataset. The repertoires were made available in a free public database intended to serve as a resource for research on the immune response to SARS-CoV-2. The samples were drawn from two sources: the first 160 participants of the ongoing ImmuneRACE study, and 1,000 to 1,500 subjects contributed by 6 global collaborators. A de-identified subject ID, COVID-19 status, age in years and sex were almost always included in the sample metadata. Where available, HLA class I and class II types were taken from metadata supplied by the sample provider and were not determined by assay-based typing. Broader findings and caveats from the paper: Clinical and demographic metadata were provided uncurated, with the amount varying by source and participant.

Each collaborating institution followed its own protocols to collect whole blood in K2EDTA tubes. For TCRbeta analysis, collaborator samples were shipped as frozen whole blood, as isolated PBMCs, or as DNA extracted from either sample type. The CDR3 contains 15 residues, cysteine and phenylalanine counted. The retained sequence is limited to the CDR3, 45 bases, with the frame set at the first base. The germline V gene supplies CDR1 SGDLS and CDR2 YYNGEE. Deletion took 0 bases off V and 5 bases off J, with a span of 15 bases between the germline ends. TCRbeta CDR3 regions were amplified from genomic DNA using the immunoSEQ Assay, a bias-controlled multiplex PCR. As for the original processing: The number of nucleated cells in each sample was estimated by amplification of reference gene primers within the assay. To quantify the absolute abundance of each unique TCRbeta CDR3 rearrangement, sequence reads were collapsed and filtered. Productive Simpson clonality was computed per sample as the square root of Simpson's diversity index over productive rearrangements. TCRdb obtained this table from immuneACCESS and retained in-frame rearrangements with V and J assigned. These tables miss some clones; where compared with another copy, unresolved V genes account for less than half of the shortfall, and the remainder is unexplained. V, J and clone size reflect that table, while D and trimming were determined from the DNA. The table for this sample lists approximately 13,000 clones; less than 90% of them were counted only once. The biggest ten clones account for 15% to 20% of the sample.

The sequence came from a man aged 35 to 55 with active or convalescent COVID-19. Sequenced sample: peripheral blood. Recombination connected TRBV9 to TRBJ2-7; TRBD2 is a weak D gene call, 6 bases matching. The CDR3 region has the sequence CASSVAAGFWNEQYF. The base sequence is TGTGCCAGCAGCGTAGCTGCGGGGTTCTGGAACGAGCAGTACTTC.